Described below is a single TCR beta chain sequence and its context. Its cognate antigen is unknown. This record belongs to a study of beta chain features in type 1 diabetes. Every bit of the isolated RNA underwent reverse transcription, so sequencing read expressed TCRB transcripts. Data came from immunoSEQ multiplex PCR; TCRdb stores just in-frame clones and leaves some out. The repertoire holds approximately 470,000 clones, with about 30% as singletons. Study conclusions and caveats: Whether TCRB rearrangement is influenced by HLA type went unresolved here. In comparison with healthy donors, patients had naive, central memory and Treg TCRB repertoires that appeared more similar.

Germline lookup yields CDR1 MNHNY and CDR2 SVGAGI (reference sequence). The CDR3 is made up of 11 amino acids. The V gene is TRBV6-6, the J gene TRBJ1-3; D is possibly TRBD1 (6 bases). The sequenced material came from naive CD4+ T cells from blood. This TCR came from a man younger than 35 in good health. The CDR3 spells CGTGNGNTIYF. In nucleotides, the CDR3 is TGTGGAACAGGGAATGGAAACACCATATATTTT.